The entry below describes one T cell receptor (beta chain). The source of the sample is a study of graft-versus-host responses after intestinal transplantation. Study-wide context: Multivisceral, liver-intestinal, or isolated intestinal transplants were received by the recipients.

Measured with immunoSEQ multiplex PCR; TCRdb has only the in-frame clones, and not every one. Of over 75,000 clones in the sample, 86% were seen once. Germline lookup yields CDR1 SNHLY and CDR2 FYNNEI. V was shortened by 8 bases and J by 5 bases, with 15 bases between the two germline ends. This CDR3 has 14 amino acids. The J gene is TRBJ2-2, the V gene TRBV2; D gene uncertain. The receptor was derived from a human patient who received an intestinal transplant, so some T cells may come from the graft donor. Sequenced material: PBMCs, taken 255 days after intestinal transplant. CDR3 in amino acids: CASRYNWKTGELFF. The CDR3 nucleotides are TGTGCCAGCCGTTATAACTGGAAAACCGGGGAGCTGTTTTTT.